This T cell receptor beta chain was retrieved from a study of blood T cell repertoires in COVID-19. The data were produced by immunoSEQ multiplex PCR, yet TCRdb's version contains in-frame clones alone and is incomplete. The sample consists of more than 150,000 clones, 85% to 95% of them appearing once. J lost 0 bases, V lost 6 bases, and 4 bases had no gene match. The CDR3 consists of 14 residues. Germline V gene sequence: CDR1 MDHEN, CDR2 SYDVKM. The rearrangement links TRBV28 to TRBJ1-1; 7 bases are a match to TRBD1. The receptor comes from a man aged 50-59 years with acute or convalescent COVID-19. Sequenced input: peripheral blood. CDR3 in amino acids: CASRAGTVNTEAFF. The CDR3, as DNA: TGTGCCAGCAGGGCAGGGACAGTGAACACTGAAGCTTTCTTT.